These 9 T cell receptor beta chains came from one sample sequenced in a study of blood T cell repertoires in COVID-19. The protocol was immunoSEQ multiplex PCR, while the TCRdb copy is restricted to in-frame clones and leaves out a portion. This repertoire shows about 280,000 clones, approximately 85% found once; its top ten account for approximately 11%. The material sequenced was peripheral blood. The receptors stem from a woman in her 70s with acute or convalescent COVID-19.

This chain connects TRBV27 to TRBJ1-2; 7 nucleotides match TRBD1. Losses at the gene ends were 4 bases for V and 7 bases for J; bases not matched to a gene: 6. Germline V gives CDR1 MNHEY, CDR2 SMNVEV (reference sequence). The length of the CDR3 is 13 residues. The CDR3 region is CASSSPRGFGYTF. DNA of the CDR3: TGTGCCAGCAGTTCACCCAGGGGGTTTGGCTACACCTTC.

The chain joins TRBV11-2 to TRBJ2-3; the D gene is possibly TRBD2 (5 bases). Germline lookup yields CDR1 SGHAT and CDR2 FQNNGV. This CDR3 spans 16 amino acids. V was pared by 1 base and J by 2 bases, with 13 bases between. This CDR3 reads CASSLGTSGYTDTQYF. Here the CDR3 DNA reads TGTGCCAGCAGCTTAGGGACGAGCGGTTACACAGATACGCAGTATTTT.

The CDR3 DNA is TGTGCCAGCAGCTTTGGGCAGGGGGCCGCCTACGAGCAGTACTTC. Translated, it gives CASSFGQGAAYEQYF. The V call is TRBV5-4, the J call TRBJ2-7; TRBD1 matches 8 bases. The CDR3 is made up of 15 amino acids. Trimming removed 2 bases from V and 2 bases from J; junction bases left unmatched: 6. CDR1 is SGHNT, CDR2 YYREEE, per germline (reference sequence).

CDR3 loop: CASSSQRGMNTEAFF. For the CDR3, the DNA is TGTGCCAGCAGCTCTCAAAGGGGGATGAACACTGAAGCTTTCTTT. The chain couples TRBV7-9 to TRBJ1-1; D possibly corresponds to TRBD1 (6 bases). Between the trimmed V and J ends, which lost 4 bases and 0 bases, there was a span of 12 bases. The CDR3 spans 15 residues. The germline gives CDR1 SEHNR, CDR2 FQNEAQ (reference sequence). The variable domain in full, completed from reference TRBV7-9 and TRBJ1-1, reads DTGVSQNPRHKITKRGQNVTFRCDPISEHNRLYWYRQTLGQGPEFLTYFQNEAQLEKSRLLSDRFSAERPKGSFSTLEIQRTEQGDSAMYLCASSSQRGMNTEAFFGQGTRLTVV.

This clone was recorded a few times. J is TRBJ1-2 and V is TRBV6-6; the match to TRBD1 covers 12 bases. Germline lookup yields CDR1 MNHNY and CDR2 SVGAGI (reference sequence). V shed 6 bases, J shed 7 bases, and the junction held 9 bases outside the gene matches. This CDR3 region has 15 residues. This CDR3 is CASREGTGGVAGYTF. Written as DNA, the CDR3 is TGTGCCAGCAGAGAAGGGACAGGGGGCGTAGCTGGCTACACCTTC.

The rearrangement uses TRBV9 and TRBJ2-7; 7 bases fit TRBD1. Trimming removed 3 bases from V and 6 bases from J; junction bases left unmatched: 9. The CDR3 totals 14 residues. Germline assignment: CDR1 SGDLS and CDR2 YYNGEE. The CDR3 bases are TGTGCCAGCAGCGAGACAGGGACCCTTGGCGAGCAGTACTTC. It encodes CASSETGTLGEQYF.

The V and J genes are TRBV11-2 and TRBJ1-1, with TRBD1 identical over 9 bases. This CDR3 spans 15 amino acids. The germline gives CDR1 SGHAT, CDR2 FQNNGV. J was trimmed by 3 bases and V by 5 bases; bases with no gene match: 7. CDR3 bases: TGTGCCAGCAGCGTACAGGGGGCGCGGTACACTGAAGCTTTCTTT. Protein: CASSVQGARYTEAFF. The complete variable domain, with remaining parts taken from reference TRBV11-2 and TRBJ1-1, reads EAGVAQSPRYKIIEKRQSVAFWCNPISGHATLYWYQQILGQGPKLLIQFQNNGVVDDSQLPKDRFSAERLKGVDSTLKIQPAKLEDSAVYLCASSVQGARYTEAFFGQGTRLTVV.

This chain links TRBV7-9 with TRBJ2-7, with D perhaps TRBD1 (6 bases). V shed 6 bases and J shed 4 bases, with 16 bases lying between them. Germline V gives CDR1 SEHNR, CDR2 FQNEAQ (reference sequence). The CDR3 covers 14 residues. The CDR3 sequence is CASSYLGGEYEQYF. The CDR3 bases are TGTGCCAGCAGTTATTTAGGGGGTGAATACGAGCAGTACTTC.

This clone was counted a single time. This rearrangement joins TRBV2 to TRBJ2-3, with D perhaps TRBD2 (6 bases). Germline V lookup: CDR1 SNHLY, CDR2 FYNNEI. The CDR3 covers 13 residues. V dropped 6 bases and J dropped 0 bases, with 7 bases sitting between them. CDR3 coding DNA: TGTGCCAGCAGCGGGACTAGCACAGATACGCAGTATTTT. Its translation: CASSGTSTDTQYF.